What follows are 32 T cell receptor beta chains derived from one specimen sequenced in a study of blood T cell repertoires in COVID-19. Repertoires were generated with immunoSEQ multiplex PCR, while TCRdb's copy carries only in-frame clones and drops some. The table has 150,000 to 200,000 clones, around nine tenths seen once; the top ten hold approximately 7%. Sequencing was carried out using peripheral blood. These receptors all stem from a man in his forties with acute or convalescent COVID-19.

Of note for this clone: Sequence at one end of the junction differs from germline and may be a read error. This chain connects TRBV28 to TRBJ2-7, with 10 bases fitting TRBD1. This CDR3 has 15 residues. Germline V CDR1 and CDR2: MDHEN, SYDVKM. The CDR3 sequence is CASSSAGQGTYEQYF. In DNA form, the CDR3 reads TGTGCTAGCAGTTCCGCGGGACAGGGGACGTACGAGCAGTACTTC.

The rearrangement joins TRBV3-1 (or the pseudogene TRBV3-2) to TRBJ2-7; D is possibly TRBD2 (5 bases). V was clipped by 0 bases and J by 0 bases, with 12 bases between them. The germline CDR1 and CDR2 sequences are LGHDT and YNNKEL (reference sequence). The CDR3 has 16 residues. DNA of the CDR3: TGTGCCAGCAGCCAAGATTCGGGGTTCCTCTCCTACGAGCAGTACTTC. Translated, it gives CASSQDSGFLSYEQYF.

V gene TRBV27 combines with J gene TRBJ1-6, with D perhaps matching TRBD1 (6 bases). The CDR3 sequence is 16 residues long. Germline V gene sequence: CDR1 MNHEY, CDR2 SMNVEV (reference sequence). V lost 5 bases, J lost 5 bases, and 16 bases lay in between. This chain's CDR3 is CASSTYGTSNNSPLHF. The CDR3 bases are TGTGCCAGCAGTACTTACGGGACAAGCAATAATTCACCCCTCCACTTT.

The V gene is TRBV30, the J gene TRBJ2-1; possibly TRBD1 for D (5 bases). This CDR3 region has 15 residues. Germline CDR1 is GTSNPN and CDR2 is SVGIG (reference sequence). V shed 0 bases and J shed 2 bases, with 11 bases lying between them. The DNA for the CDR3 is TGTGCCTGGAGTGTCGACAGTTTTCCCTACAATGAGCAGTTCTTC. Protein sequence: CAWSVDSFPYNEQFF.

This chain connects TRBV7-5 to TRBJ2-2; TRBD2, the table's D call, was not compared with the DNA. TRBV7-5 is tagged as a pseudogene. The CDR3 extends over 13 amino acids. CDR3 region: CARSRDPPGELFF. The CDR3 DNA reads as TGTGCCAGAAGCCGCGATCCGCCCGGGGAGCTGTTTTTT.

The chain links TRBV7-2 to TRBJ1-5; D not resolved. Trimming stripped 2 bases from V and 4 bases from J, with 9 bases between. CDR3 length: 14 amino acids. CDR1 SGHTA and CDR2 FQGNSA come from the germline V gene. The CDR3 here is CASSLYRNNQPQHF. The CDR3 DNA is TGTGCCAGCAGCTTATACAGAAATAATCAGCCCCAGCATTTT.

The chain recombines TRBV28 with TRBJ1-5; D unclear. Germline lookup yields CDR1 MDHEN and CDR2 SYDVKM. This CDR3 region has 12 residues. The ends were cut back, 5 bases at V and 7 bases at J, with 9 bases in the middle. CDR3 DNA sequence: TGTGCCAGCAGTCCTGAGGGACAGCCCCAGCATTTT. It codes for CASSPEGQPQHF.

This clone was counted once. V gene TRBV30 combines with J gene TRBJ2-3, with D possibly being TRBD2 (6 bases). Germline assignment: CDR1 GTSNPN and CDR2 SVGIG (reference sequence). The CDR3 has 13 amino acids. Trimming took off 5 bases at V and 4 bases at J, with 13 bases between the two ends. The CDR3 spells CAWFTWGADTQYF. CDR3 sequence (DNA): TGTGCCTGGTTCACTTGGGGGGCAGATACGCAGTATTTT.

Ten or more counts support this clone. The V call is TRBV2, the J call TRBJ1-6, with D perhaps TRBD1 (5 bases). This CDR3 is built from 10 residues. In germline, CDR1 is SNHLY, CDR2 FYNNEI. Trimming cost V 8 bases and J 17 bases, with 13 bases left between them. The CDR3 spells CASELGGVHF. CDR3 nucleotide sequence: TGTGCCAGCGAACTTGGGGGGGTCCACTTT.

The gene calls are TRBV7-2 and TRBJ2-1, with TRBD2 matching 7 bases. Germline CDR1 is SGHTA and CDR2 is FQGNSA. J lost 8 bases, V lost 5 bases, and 12 bases had no gene match. This CDR3 has 15 amino acids. In DNA form, the CDR3 reads TGTGCCAGCAGCCCCCAGCGGGGTGGTAGCCATGAGCAGTTCTTC. This codes for CASSPQRGGSHEQFF.

This sequence joins TRBV21-1 and TRBJ2-2; TRBD2 was called by the table and not checked on the DNA. TRBV21-1 is flagged as a pseudogene. The length of the CDR3 is 17 residues. The CDR3 loop reads CASSKVRLAGNTGELFF. Here the CDR3 DNA reads TGTGCCAGCAGCAAAGTTCGACTAGCGGGGAACACCGGGGAGCTGTTTTTT.

J is TRBJ2-1 and V is TRBV9; TRBD1 matches 7 bases. This CDR3 contains 16 residues. The V and J ends lost 3 bases and 5 bases, in that order; junction bases with no gene match: 11. Germline loops: CDR1 SGDLS, CDR2 YYNGEE. CDR3 sequence (DNA): TGTGCCAGCAGCGCCGAGGAAGGGGGCATCGACAATGAGCAGTTCTTC. This encodes CASSAEEGGIDNEQFF.

The chain employs TRBV28 and TRBJ1-4; 7 bases line up with TRBD1. Germline V CDR1 and CDR2: MDHEN, SYDVKM. This CDR3 region has 15 residues. The junction had 6 bases not matched to a gene; V was cut back by 2 bases and J by 6 bases. The CDR3 loop reads CASSLPGTDYEKLFF. The CDR3 DNA is TGTGCCAGCAGTTTACCCGGGACAGACTATGAAAAACTGTTTTTT.

The chain joins TRBV18 to TRBJ2-5; no clear D. The CDR3 is 13 amino acids. Germline V gene lookup returns CDR1 KGHSH and CDR2 LQKENI. The V gene lost 3 bases and the J gene lost 3 bases, with 8 bases spanning the gap. The CDR3 DNA follows: TGTGCCAGCTCACCTAACATGAAAGAGACCCAGTACTTC. Amino acids: CASSPNMKETQYF. The variable domain in full, completed from reference TRBV18 and TRBJ2-5, reads NAGVMQNPRHLVRRRGQEARLRCSPMKGHSHVYWYRQLPEEGLKFMVYLQKENIIDESGMPKERFSAEFPKEGPSILRIQQVVRGDSAAYFCASSPNMKETQYFGPGTRLLVL.

This sequence joins TRBV2 and TRBJ2-7, with 9 bases identical to TRBD1. Germline CDR1 is SNHLY and CDR2 is FYNNEI. CDR3 length: 13 amino acids. Losses at the gene ends were 4 bases for V and 4 bases for J; bases not matched to a gene: 2. The CDR3 reads CASSGGTGYEQYF. The CDR3 nucleotides read TGTGCCAGCAGTGGGGGGACAGGGTACGAGCAGTACTTC. Full variable domain (missing parts from reference TRBV2 and TRBJ2-7): EPEVTQTPSHQVTQMGQEVILRCVPISNHLYFYWYRQILGQKVEFLVSFYNNEISEKSEIFDDQFSVERPDGSNFTLKIRSTKLEDSAMYFCASSGGTGYEQYFGPGTRLTVT.

The count of this clone is one. The chain joins TRBV5-1 to TRBJ1-2; perhaps TRBD1 as D (6 bases). The CDR3 has 15 residues. Germline lookup yields CDR1 SGHRS and CDR2 YFSETQ. V dropped 8 bases and J dropped 0 bases, with 17 bases sitting between them. The CDR3 DNA reads as TGCGCCAGTACCTCCGGGACAACCGCTAACTATGGCTACACCTTC. It codes for CASTSGTTANYGYTF.

The chain combines TRBV2 with TRBJ2-3; 7 bases are shared with TRBD1. The CDR3 sequence is 14 residues long. Germline lookup yields CDR1 SNHLY and CDR2 FYNNEI. V trimming: 5 bases; J trimming: 3 bases; junction bases outside the gene matches: 5. CDR3 sequence reads: CASSRQGLTDTQYF. The CDR3 DNA follows: TGTGCCAGCAGTCGACAGGGCTTAACAGATACGCAGTATTTT.

The chain couples TRBV5-1 to TRBJ1-4; no firm D call. The CDR3 runs 16 residues. Germline CDR1 is SGHRS and CDR2 is YFSETQ. V lost 4 bases, J lost 5 bases, and 18 bases lay in between. The CDR3 nucleotides are TGCGCCAGCAGCCTGAGGCCCGGAGCCGACAATGAAAAACTGTTTTTT. Protein: CASSLRPGADNEKLFF.

This clone was detected once. This sequence joins TRBV28 and TRBJ2-1, with D hard to call. Germline V gives CDR1 MDHEN, CDR2 SYDVKM. This CDR3 has 14 amino acids. Trimming cost V 6 bases and J 4 bases, with 13 bases left between them. CDR3 protein: CASSLSLGYNEQFF. The CDR3 region has the DNA TGTGCCAGCAGCTTAAGTCTAGGTTACAATGAGCAGTTCTTC.

The chain uses TRBV4-1 and TRBJ1-5; no definite D call. Deletions cut 0 bases from V and 4 bases from J, with 7 bases between. This CDR3 is built from 14 residues. Germline V gives CDR1 MGHRA, CDR2 YSYEKL. Here the CDR3 reads CASSQDQRNQPQHF. CDR3 DNA: TGCGCCAGCAGCCAAGATCAACGGAATCAGCCCCAGCATTTT.

The J gene is TRBJ2-2, the V gene TRBV19; 8 nucleotides agree with TRBD2. Germline CDR1 and CDR2: LNHDA and SQIVND (reference sequence). The CDR3 totals 15 residues. J lost 4 bases, V lost 3 bases, and 4 bases had no gene match. The CDR3 loop is CASSITSGVTGELFF. CDR3 in DNA: TGTGCCAGTAGTATTACTAGCGGTGTCACCGGGGAGCTGTTTTTT.

The V and J genes are TRBV5-5 and TRBJ1-1; possible D gene TRBD1, 6 bases. Germline CDR1 and CDR2: SGHKS and YYEKEE (reference sequence). The CDR3 has 14 amino acids. The V and J ends lost 4 bases and 6 bases respectively, with 16 bases between them. The CDR3 loop is CASSESTGLPEAFF. DNA for the CDR3: TGTGCCAGCAGCGAGAGCACAGGGCTCCCTGAAGCTTTCTTT.

The chain employs TRBV2 and TRBJ2-3, with 10 bases identical to TRBD2. This CDR3 is 16 amino acids long. V shed 2 bases and J 2 bases; nucleotides not matched to a gene: 4. Germline CDR1 reads SNHLY; CDR2 reads FYNNEI. The CDR3 DNA reads as TGTGCCAGCAGTGAAAGAGCGGGGGGGTCCACAGATACGCAGTATTTT. Its translation: CASSERAGGSTDTQYF.

The V gene is TRBV2, the J gene TRBJ2-3; 7 nucleotides align to TRBD2. With 9 bases clipped from V and 2 bases from J, the junction kept 14 bases outside the gene matches. Per the germline V gene, CDR1 is SNHLY and CDR2 is FYNNEI. This CDR3 is 16 amino acids long. The CDR3 loop is CASLVTAGTITDTQYF. DNA of the CDR3: TGTGCCAGTCTTGTCACTGCCGGGACTATCACAGATACGCAGTATTTT.

This chain joins TRBV15 and TRBJ2-5, with a weak D call TRBD1 (5 bases). CDR1 is LNHNV, CDR2 YYDKDF, per germline (reference sequence). The V end was cut by 5 bases, the J end by 2 bases, with 9 bases between. CDR3 length: 13 residues. The CDR3 sequence: CATSARQQETQYF. CDR3 coding DNA: TGTGCCACCAGCGCAAGACAGCAAGAGACCCAGTACTTC.

The rearrangement joins TRBV18 to TRBJ1-1; tentatively, D is TRBD1 (5 bases). Per germline, CDR1 KGHSH and CDR2 LQKENI. The ends were cut back, 4 bases at V and 0 bases at J, with 9 bases in the middle. The CDR3 loop spans 14 amino acids. CDR3 sequence: CASSLRGLNTEAFF. The CDR3, as DNA: TGTGCCAGCTCACTAAGGGGTTTGAACACTGAAGCTTTCTTT.

The gene calls are TRBV19 and TRBJ1-2; 9 nucleotides match TRBD1. V lost 8 bases to trimming and J lost 2 bases; unmatched junction nucleotides: 9. From germline, CDR1 is LNHDA and CDR2 SQIVND (reference sequence). This CDR3 region has 15 residues. The CDR3 reads CASRYGDRANYGYTF. In DNA form, the CDR3 reads TGTGCCAGTCGATATGGGGACAGGGCGAACTATGGCTACACCTTC. The full variable domain, rest sourced from reference TRBV19 and TRBJ1-2, is DGGITQSPKYLFRKEGQNVTLSCEQNLNHDAMYWYRQDPGQGLRLIYYSQIVNDFQKGDIAEGYSVSREKKESFPLTVTSAQKNPTAFYLCASRYGDRANYGYTFGSGTRLTVV.

The chain couples TRBV6-6 to TRBJ1-1; perhaps TRBD1 as D (6 bases). Per germline, CDR1 MNHNY and CDR2 SVGAGI (reference sequence). This CDR3 has 13 residues. The ends were cut back, 0 bases at V and 5 bases at J, with 7 bases in the middle. The DNA of the CDR3 is TGTGCCAGCAGTTACTCCAGGGGAACTGAAGCTTTCTTT. Amino acids: CASSYSRGTEAFF.

The rearrangement uses TRBV11-2 and TRBJ2-7; 8 nucleotides match TRBD2. Unmatched junction bases numbered 2, after V lost 2 bases and J lost 2 bases. The germline V gene encodes CDR1 SGHAT and CDR2 FQNNGV. The CDR3 length is 14 residues. The CDR3 protein is CASSLTSGTYEQYF. CDR3 DNA: TGTGCCAGCAGCTTAACTAGCGGTACCTACGAGCAGTACTTC. Supplemented by reference TRBV11-2 and TRBJ2-7, the full variable domain reads EAGVAQSPRYKIIEKRQSVAFWCNPISGHATLYWYQQILGQGPKLLIQFQNNGVVDDSQLPKDRFSAERLKGVDSTLKIQPAKLEDSAVYLCASSLTSGTYEQYFGPGTRLTVT.

The chain employs TRBV28 and TRBJ1-1; the D gene is possibly TRBD1 (6 bases). CDR1 MDHEN and CDR2 SYDVKM come from the germline V gene. CDR3 length: 13 residues. Trimming cost V 10 bases and J 1 base, with 13 bases left between them. In nucleotides, the CDR3 is TGTGCCACGACCGGGACACCGAACACTGAAGCTTTCTTT. This codes for CATTGTPNTEAFF.

DNA of the CDR3: TGTGCCACCAGTGCCGGGGGGAATCAGCCCCAGCATTTT. Amino acids: CATSAGGNQPQHF. The chain is built from TRBV24-1 and TRBJ1-5; perhaps TRBD1 as D (5 bases). Trimming removed 5 bases at V and 4 bases at J, with 8 bases between. Germline V gene data show CDR1 as KGHDR and CDR2 as SFDVKD. The CDR3 is 13 residues long.

With regard to this clone: Distinct nucleotide sequences in the sample also encode this CDR3. The V and J genes are TRBV28 and TRBJ1-2; 9 bases fit TRBD1. Germline loops: CDR1 MDHEN, CDR2 SYDVKM. This CDR3 is 13 amino acids long. After removal of 4 bases from V and 4 bases from J, the junction contained 1 base not matched to a gene. The CDR3 coding sequence is TGTGCCAGCAGTTCGGACAGGGGCTATGGCTACACCTTC. The encoded protein is CASSSDRGYGYTF.